This TCR beta chain emerged from a study of T cell responses to AZD1222 COVID-19 vaccine (dated by TCRdb to about 2021). Some background on the complete study: TCR sequencing was performed for 230 to 250 trial participants, of whom around 210 were given two doses of AZD1222 and some 25 were given two doses of MenACWY control vaccine. Enrollment into the trials was organized by age into subgroups of 18-55, 56-69 and 70-plus years, and those subgroups contained roughly 150, 30 and 60 TCR-sequenced participants, respectively. The paper's findings and limits, for the study overall: After two AZD1222 doses, spike-specific TCR breadth and depth were significantly higher than at day 0 and than in MenACWY recipients. Because no samples from the day 14 peak response were available, repertoires could be characterized only after the peak T cell response. The whole spike protein was spanned by vaccine-associated CD4 TCRs, and dominant responses were seen in regions 160-218 and 743-854. Nearly half of unique spike-specific TCRs reportedly recognized epitopes outside regions mutated in the B.1.351 and B.1.1.7 variants. Conclusions about previously exposed vaccinees are limited because only six or seven AZD1222 recipients were SARS-CoV-2 seropositive at baseline. The 56-69-year group was small, and its depth increase did not reach significance, likely because of low power. Participants were mostly white British, with more females than males. The authors suggested clonal diversity may have been underestimated.

As concerns this clone: Its antigen is currently not known. Base-call qualities are not available, and no considerably larger clone is one nucleotide away.

The CDR3 regions of human TCRbeta chains were subjected to immunosequencing. The paper's processing steps were these. TCRs in the repertoires were matched against a reference library of SARS-CoV-2-specific TCRs that had been generated with the MIRA antigen-specificity platform. Breadth was defined as the fraction of unique TCRs that were SARS-CoV-2-associated, and depth was defined as the fraction of total T cells that were SARS-CoV-2-associated. Using the MIRA data, every spike-specific TCR was mapped to the spike region that the TCR reacted to and assigned to either a CD4 or a CD8 class. Log10-transformed breadth and depth values were compared by one-way ANOVA with Sidak's multiple comparisons tests. TCRdb retrieved this table from immuneACCESS and kept in-frame rearrangements only. Not all clones are present; in checked studies, unresolved V genes account for under half, and no reason is known for the remainder. V and J calls and clone size are as listed in that table; D and trimming were resolved from the DNA. The sample yields more than 150,000 clones; roughly 91% were counted once. The ten largest clones represent approximately 1.9% of the sample.

The sample's time point, from its label and the paper: about 28 days (+/-7) after the second vaccine dose. AZD1222 recipients whose second dose came at about 4 weeks and those whose second dose came at about 12 weeks were combined into one group, since spike-specific TCR depth and breadth did not differ between the two schedules. Vaccinee samples came from UK trials COV001 and COV002, including a single-blind randomized controlled phase 2/3 trial of AZD1222 (ChAdOx1 nCoV-19) in healthy adults. Trial participant PBMC samples were collected at day 0 and day 28 after the second dose for TCRbeta chain sequencing. The CDR3 measures 13 amino acids from cysteine to phenylalanine. Of the read, only the CDR3 DNA is kept; its 39 bases are in frame from base 1. The V end loses 3 bases and the J end loses 3 bases, and a stretch of 11 bases separates them. The germline V gene (reference sequence) yields DFQATT for CDR1 and SNEGSKA for CDR2.

This TCR was sampled from an adult who received the AZD1222 COVID-19 vaccine. Specimen: peripheral blood, collected 28 days after the second AZD1222 dose. The rearrangement joined TRBV20-1 to TRBJ1-1, with a weak D call of TRBD1 (6 bases match). In nucleotides, the sequence is TGCAGTGCTAGTACAGGGACGGACACTGAAGCTTTCTTT. Its protein is CSASTGTDTEAFF.